The next 18 T cell receptor beta chains were all read from a single sample in a study of T cells in Graves' hyperthyroidism and ophthalmopathy. Amplified TCR beta CDR3 regions came from RNA transcripts. The HTBI primer set was used in a first-round RT-PCR of the TCR CDR3. TCRdb used MiXCR to reprocess the multiplex PCR reads, holding one entry per CDR3 protein. The table records roughly 290,000 distinct CDR3 sequences, more than 15% of them present only once. The sequenced sample consisted of blood. The receptors originated from a woman aged 60-70 years with Graves' ophthalmopathy.

On this clonotype: A much larger clone differs from this one at a single base, so this may be a read error. The rearrangement joins TRBV5-1 to TRBJ1-2; maybe TRBD1 (6 bases). CDR1 is SGHRS, CDR2 YFSETQ, per germline. V was clipped by 0 bases and J by 4 bases, with 13 bases between them. The CDR3 contains 15 residues. The DNA for the CDR3 is TGCGCCAGCAGCTTGGACATCGGGGGCCCCTATGGCTACACCTTC. Translating gives CASSLDIGGPYGYTF.

This clonotype was seen ten or more times. The chain has TRBV7-3 and TRBJ2-1; 8 bases map to TRBD2. The germline V gene encodes CDR1 SGHTA and CDR2 FQGTGA. CDR3 length equals 14 residues. The V gene end was trimmed by 5 bases and the J gene end by 7 bases; junction bases not matched to a gene: 7. CDR3 sequence: CASSRSGGLNEQFF. Here the CDR3 DNA reads TGTGCCAGCAGCCGAAGCGGGGGCTTAAATGAGCAGTTCTTC.

This clonotype was seen more than once but under ten times. The rearrangement links TRBV9 to TRBJ1-1; no reliable D call. The germline CDR1 and CDR2 sequences are SGDLS and YYNGEE. This CDR3 contains 13 residues. V was pared by 0 bases and J by 5 bases, with 8 bases between. CDR3 DNA sequence: TGTGCCAGCAGCGTAGATAGCATGACTGAAGCTTTCTTT. This translates into CASSVDSMTEAFF.

The chain carries TRBV6-5 and TRBJ2-1, with TRBD2 matching 11 bases. The V and J ends lost 2 bases and 3 bases, in that order; junction bases with no gene match: 9. This CDR3 spans 18 amino acids. The germline V gene has CDR1 MNHEY and CDR2 SVGAGI. This CDR3 is CASSYPSPSGGNYNEQFF. CDR3 DNA: TGTGCCAGCAGTTACCCTTCCCCTAGCGGGGGGAACTACAATGAGCAGTTCTTC.

The chain joins TRBV7-2 to TRBJ2-1; maybe TRBD1 (7 bases). Germline-derived CDR1 and CDR2 are SGHTA and FQGNSA. The V and J ends lost 4 bases and 0 bases respectively, with 22 bases between them. The CDR3 is 19 amino acids. The CDR3 DNA reads as TGTGCCAGCAGCTCCCAGGGGGGAGGCCCTTACAGCTCCTACAATGAGCAGTTCTTC. It is translated as CASSSQGGGPYSSYNEQFF.

This clonotype occurred many times. The V call is TRBV2, the J call TRBJ1-5; tentative D call: TRBD1 (5 bases). Germline CDR1 SNHLY, CDR2 FYNNEI. This CDR3 spans 14 amino acids. Trimming stripped 6 bases from V and 5 bases from J, with 14 bases between. CDR3 in amino acids: CASRTGGPDQPQHF. In DNA, the CDR3 is TGTGCCAGCAGGACCGGGGGACCCGATCAGCCCCAGCATTTT.

The gene calls are TRBV29-1 and TRBJ2-7; D remains unclear. Germline CDR1 SQVTM, CDR2 ANQGSEA. The CDR3 sequence is 11 residues long. V gave up 4 bases and J gave up 3 bases, with 7 bases separating them. CDR3 in DNA: TGCAGCGTTGTCTGGGACTACGAGCAGTACTTC. Translation gives CSVVWDYEQYF.

This clonotype was observed a few times. The chain has TRBV12-5 and TRBJ1-5, with 11 positions matching TRBD1. J gave up 4 bases and V 4 bases, and 6 bases lay outside the gene matches. From germline, CDR1 is LGHNT and CDR2 FRNRAP. This CDR3 region has 16 residues. For the CDR3, the DNA is TGTGCTAGTGGTTGGGTGGGGACAGGGGGTAATCAGCCCCAGCATTTT. Residues: CASGWVGTGGNQPQHF.

The chain couples TRBV7-9 to TRBJ2-3, with TRBD2 identical over 7 bases. This CDR3 contains 18 residues. Germline V lookup: CDR1 SEHNR, CDR2 FQNEAQ (reference sequence). J was trimmed by 1 base and V by 5 bases; bases with no gene match: 15. In nucleotides, the CDR3 is TGTGCCAGCAGCCAAGATGGGTCTCGGGACTACGGCACAGATACGCAGTATTTT. It is translated as CASSQDGSRDYGTDTQYF.

In this sample, this clonotype turned up a few times. The chain joins TRBV27 to TRBJ1-6; TRBD1 might be the D (6 bases). CDR1 MNHEY and CDR2 SMNVEV come from the germline V gene (reference sequence). This CDR3 spans 16 amino acids. Trimming cost V 8 bases and J 8 bases, with 22 bases left between them. The DNA for the CDR3 is TGTGCCAGCCACCCATATTCCAGGGGCCCCGATTCACCCCTCCACTTT. Encoded protein: CASHPYSRGPDSPLHF.

The sample holds many counts of this clonotype. The chain is built from TRBV3-1 and TRBJ2-2, with D maybe TRBD1 (6 bases). The CDR3 is 16 amino acids. CDR1 LGHDT and CDR2 YNNKEL come from the germline V gene (reference sequence). The V and J ends lost 4 bases and 3 bases respectively, with 15 bases between them. Here the CDR3 reads CASSPQGRTHTGELFF. The CDR3 DNA reads as TGTGCCAGCAGCCCCCAGGGGCGGACACACACCGGGGAGCTGTTTTTT.

The genes are TRBV20-1 and TRBJ1-1; D perhaps matches TRBD1 (6 bases). Germline V gene sequence: CDR1 DFQATT, CDR2 SNEGSKA (reference sequence). The CDR3 totals 14 residues. V dropped 3 bases and J dropped 6 bases, with 17 bases sitting between them. CDR3 nucleotides: TGCAGTGCTAGTCGGGGGGCTCTTGGCCCTGAAGCTTTCTTT. This encodes CSASRGALGPEAFF.

A remark on this clonotype: Just one base apart from a much larger clone, this may be a read error. This sequence joins TRBV11-2 and TRBJ1-5, with 8 bases aligning to TRBD1. CDR3 length: 14 residues. Germline loops: CDR1 SGHAT, CDR2 FQNNGV. CDR3 sequence (DNA): TGTGCCGGCAGCTCCGGGACAGGATATCAGCCCCAGCATTTT. Translating it yields CAGSSGTGYQPQHF.

This clonotype was recorded a few times. The chain employs TRBV7-2 and TRBJ1-2; TRBD1 aligns across 10 bases. This CDR3 is 15 amino acids long. Germline V CDR1 and CDR2: SGHTA, FQGNSA. J lost 1 base, V lost 5 bases, and 4 bases had no gene match. The CDR3: CASSQDRGFNYGYTF. The CDR3 region has the DNA TGTGCCAGCAGCCAGGACAGGGGGTTTAACTATGGCTACACCTTC.

CDR3 loop: CSARGTSRGPDTQYF. The CDR3 coding sequence is TGCAGTGCTAGGGGGACTAGCAGAGGACCAGATACGCAGTATTTT. V is TRBV20-1 and J is TRBJ2-3; TRBD2 matches 9 bases. Germline CDR1 reads DFQATT; CDR2 reads SNEGSKA (reference sequence). The J segment lost 4 bases and the V segment lost 3 bases, leaving 8 bases of the junction unmatched. CDR3 length: 15 amino acids.

This clonotype has more than one count but fewer than ten. The rearrangement links TRBV20-1 to TRBJ1-4; D unclear. Trimming stripped 6 bases from V and 0 bases from J, with 11 bases between. CDR3 size: 14 residues. Germline assignment: CDR1 DFQATT and CDR2 SNEGSKA (reference sequence). Here the CDR3 DNA reads TGCAGTGCGTCAGACGGTACAACTAATGAAAAACTGTTTTTT. This gives the protein CSASDGTTNEKLFF.

This chain links TRBV6-1 with TRBJ2-2; D unclear. The DNA end lines up better with TRBJ1-4; the J call may be wrong. The germline V gene has CDR1 MNHNS and CDR2 SASEGT. The CDR3 covers 12 residues. The CDR3 loop reads CAGRREGEKLFF. The CDR3 DNA is TGTGCCGGACGGCGCGAGGGAGAAAAACTGTTTTTT.

This clonotype was detected only a few times. The rearrangement links TRBV19 to TRBJ1-2; 9 nucleotides align to TRBD1. The CDR3 totals 15 residues. The V segment lost 3 bases and the J segment 8 bases; nucleotides outside the gene matches: 10. Germline-derived CDR1 and CDR2 are LNHDA and SQIVND (reference sequence). CDR3 in amino acids: CASSMETGTGSGYTF. In nucleotides, the CDR3 is TGTGCCAGTAGTATGGAGACCGGGACAGGGAGCGGCTACACCTTC. Drawing the rest from reference TRBV19 and TRBJ1-2, the complete variable domain is DGGITQSPKYLFRKEGQNVTLSCEQNLNHDAMYWYRQDPGQGLRLIYYSQIVNDFQKGDIAEGYSVSREKKESFPLTVTSAQKNPTAFYLCASSMETGTGSGYTFGSGTRLTVV.